This entry describes one T cell receptor (beta chain). Seattle cases were enrolled at active infection and followed longitudinally. The CDR3 sequence is 17 residues long. Germline CDR1 reads SGHNT; CDR2 reads YYREEE (reference sequence). The J segment lost 3 bases and the V segment lost 4 bases, leaving 12 bases of the junction unmatched. The data originate from a study of blood T cell repertoires in COVID-19. Per the study methods: By means of reference gene primer amplification, nucleated cell counts were estimated. Sequencing used immunoSEQ multiplex PCR; TCRdb keeps in-frame clones, though not all of them. Clone size and the V and J calls come from that table; the DNA yielded D and trimming. Of around 310,000 clones listed, 90% are singletons.

This chain links TRBV5-4 with TRBJ2-1; 8 bases match TRBD2. What was sequenced was peripheral blood. This clonotype originated in a woman aged 40 to 50 with COVID-19, enrolled during active disease. CDR3 protein: CASSPGLASPVYNEQFF. The DNA of the CDR3 is TGTGCCAGCAGCCCTGGACTAGCTTCACCCGTCTACAATGAGCAGTTCTTC. The whole variable domain, filled in from reference TRBV5-4 and TRBJ2-1, reads ETGVTQSPTHLIKTRGQQVTLRCSSQSGHNTVSWYQQALGQGPQFIFQYYREEENGRGNFPPRFSGLQFPNYSSELNVNALELDDSALYLCASSPGLASPVYNEQFFGPGTRLTVL.